The entry below describes one T cell receptor (beta chain). Its antigen is currently unknown. The sample belongs to a study of cytomegalovirus exposure and HLA in healthy donors. General study findings and limits: 87-base-pair reads could not separate some V segments, including TRBV6-2 and TRBV6-3. Reportedly, TCR beta sequences accurately predicted HLA-A and HLA-B alleles in most subjects.

V gave up 4 bases and J gave up 7 bases; unmatched junction bases: 9. The germline V gene has CDR1 SGHNT and CDR2 YYREEE (reference sequence). This CDR3 comprises 15 residues. In the PCR, 60 Vbeta and 13 Jbeta primers were used. Some clones are missing from TCRdb's copy, which holds only in-frame ones; the method was immunoSEQ multiplex PCR. The sample has over 100,000 clones; nearly 65% are singletons. The source material was PBMCs. The TCR originated in a human donor in good health. This chain uses TRBV5-4 with TRBJ1-2, with 11 bases aligning to TRBD1. The CDR3 bases are TGTGCCAGCAGCACTGAGGGACAGGGGGTCGGTGGCTACACCTTC. Residues: CASSTEGQGVGGYTF.